The 19 T cell receptor beta chains in this list originate from one sample, sequenced in a study of T cell responses to AZD1222 COVID-19 vaccine. Data came from immunoSEQ multiplex PCR; TCRdb stores just in-frame clones and leaves some out. The data contain 100,000 to 150,000 clones, approximately 87% of them singletons. The source material was peripheral blood, sampled on day 0 of AZD1222 vaccination. Source of these receptors: an adult in good health.

The gene calls are TRBV18 and TRBJ1-1; D call uncertain. The CDR3 covers 12 residues. CDR1 is KGHSH, CDR2 LQKENI, per germline. V was trimmed by 5 bases and J by 2 bases, leaving 6 bases between them. The DNA for the CDR3 is TGTGCCAGCTCAACATTAAACACTGAAGCTTTCTTT. Amino acid sequence: CASSTLNTEAFF. Together with reference TRBV18 and TRBJ1-1, the CDR3 gives the full variable domain: NAGVMQNPRHLVRRRGQEARLRCSPMKGHSHVYWYRQLPEEGLKFMVYLQKENIIDESGMPKERFSAEFPKEGPSILRIQQVVRGDSAAYFCASSTLNTEAFFGQGTRLTVV.

The chain joins TRBV6-4 to TRBJ2-1, with 8 bases lining up with TRBD2. Trimming removed 10 bases from V and 7 bases from J; junction bases left unmatched: 6. The CDR3 is made up of 12 amino acids. The germline CDR1 and CDR2 sequences are MRHNA and SNTAGT. The CDR3 loop is CATSGGPNEQFF. CDR3 DNA sequence: TGTGCCACCTCGGGGGGGCCTAATGAGCAGTTCTTC.

The V call is TRBV4-1, the J call TRBJ1-1; no firm D call. Per germline, CDR1 MGHRA and CDR2 YSYEKL. V was clipped by 2 bases and J by 0 bases, with 7 bases between them. This CDR3 contains 14 residues. DNA for the CDR3: TGCGCCAGCAGCCAACAACAGCTGAACACTGAAGCTTTCTTT. Translating it yields CASSQQQLNTEAFF.

This clone has only one observation. The rearrangement joins TRBV30 to TRBJ1-2; TRBD1 might be the D (6 bases). This CDR3 is 12 amino acids long. V was cut by 3 bases and J by 8 bases, with 13 bases left in between. CDR1 and CDR2 (germline): GTSNPN, SVGIG (reference sequence). This CDR3 reads CAWRGGPRGYTF. The DNA of the CDR3 is TGTGCCTGGAGGGGGGGCCCCCGGGGCTACACCTTC. Variable domain in full (rest from reference TRBV30 and TRBJ1-2): SQTIHQWPATLVQPVGSPLSLECTVEGTSNPNLYWYRQAAGRGLQLLFYSVGIGQISSEVPQNLSASRPQDRQFILSSKKLLLSDSGFYLCAWRGGPRGYTFGSGTRLTVV.

The chain joins TRBV6-5 to TRBJ2-2; 9 bases are shared with TRBD1. The CDR3 covers 15 residues. Germline loops: CDR1 MNHEY, CDR2 SVGAGI. Unmatched junction bases numbered 5, after V lost 5 bases and J lost 4 bases. The CDR3 reads CASSPGTGSTGELFF. DNA for the CDR3: TGTGCCAGCAGTCCCGGGACAGGGTCCACCGGGGAGCTGTTTTTT.

This clone was seen only a few times. The genes are TRBV28 and TRBJ2-7; D remains unclear. The CDR3 has 11 residues. Per germline, CDR1 MDHEN and CDR2 SYDVKM. Trimming pared 6 bases from V and 4 bases from J, leaving 7 bases between. The CDR3 bases are TGTGCCAGCAGAAGGTGGTACGAGCAGTACTTC. Amino acid sequence: CASRRWYEQYF.

The V gene is TRBV7-3, the J gene TRBJ2-2; the D gene is possibly TRBD2 (6 bases). The CDR3 has 15 amino acids. The V end was cut by 5 bases, the J end by 1 base, with 11 bases between. From germline, CDR1 is SGHTA and CDR2 FQGTGA. CDR3 sequence: CASSPTGENTGELFF. The CDR3 nucleotides read TGTGCCAGCAGCCCGACGGGGGAGAACACCGGGGAGCTGTTTTTT.

This clone was seen a few times. The chain combines TRBV4-1 with TRBJ1-1; D unresolved. In germline, CDR1 is MGHRA, CDR2 YSYEKL. Between the trimmed V and J ends, which lost 2 bases and 0 bases, there was a span of 10 bases. CDR3 size: 15 residues. The DNA of the CDR3 is TGCGCCAGCAGCCAACACGGGGTTGTGAACACTGAAGCTTTCTTT. The encoded protein is CASSQHGVVNTEAFF.

The chain is built from TRBV25-1 and TRBJ2-7; 13 bases fit TRBD2. CDR3 size: 14 residues. V gave up 8 bases and J gave up 7 bases; unmatched junction bases: 8. Germline CDR1 is MGHDK and CDR2 is SYGVNS. In nucleotides, the CDR3 is TGTGCCAGCGGCGAACTAGCGGGAGGGGGTGAGCAGTACTTC. Protein product: CASGELAGGGEQYF.

V usage is TRBV7-9 and J usage is TRBJ2-5, with 8 positions matching TRBD1. The length of the CDR3 is 14 residues. CDR1 and CDR2 (germline): SEHNR, FQNEAQ (reference sequence). The V and J ends lost 9 bases and 5 bases, in that order; junction bases with no gene match: 11. CDR3 amino acids: CASNDRGGPETQYF. CDR3 nucleotide sequence: TGTGCCAGTAACGACAGGGGCGGGCCGGAGACCCAGTACTTC.

This chain connects TRBV5-1 to TRBJ2-1; 13 bases map to TRBD2. The junction had 7 bases not matched to a gene; V was cut back by 4 bases and J by 3 bases. CDR1 is SGHRS and CDR2 is YFSETQ in the germline V gene. The length of the CDR3 is 17 residues. The CDR3 region has the DNA TGCGCCAGCAGCCGATCTACTAGCGGGGGGGTCTACAATGAGCAGTTCTTC. Encoded protein: CASSRSTSGGVYNEQFF. Combining the CDR3 with reference TRBV5-1 and TRBJ2-1 gives the whole variable domain KAGVTQTPRYLIKTRGQQVTLSCSPISGHRSVSWYQQTPGQGLQFLFEYFSETQRNKGNFPGRFSGRQFSNSRSEMNVSTLELGDSALYLCASSRSTSGGVYNEQFFGPGTRLTVL.

The chain recombines TRBV5-4 with TRBJ2-7, with a weak D call TRBD1 (6 bases). V was cut by 7 bases and J by 1 base, with 21 bases left in between. CDR1 and CDR2 from the germline V gene are SGHNT and YYREEE (reference sequence). This CDR3 is built from 16 residues. Here the CDR3 DNA reads TGTGCCAGCTCGCCCTCGGGCAGGGGCATTTCCTACGAGCAGTACTTC. Its protein product is CASSPSGRGISYEQYF.

The chain is built from TRBV9 and TRBJ2-2; 11 nucleotides align to TRBD2. The germline V gene encodes CDR1 SGDLS and CDR2 YYNGEE. The CDR3 has 14 residues. With 2 bases clipped from V and 8 bases from J, the junction kept 2 bases outside the gene matches. The CDR3 DNA follows: TGTGCCAGCAGCGTCCGGACTAGCGGGGGGGAGCTGTTTTTT. It encodes CASSVRTSGGELFF.

This chain uses TRBV4-1 with TRBJ1-1; a possible D gene is TRBD1 (5 bases). The CDR3 length is 13 residues. Trimming cost V 0 bases and J 6 bases, with 8 bases left between them. Germline values: CDR1 MGHRA, CDR2 YSYEKL. The CDR3 is CASSQEGVPEAFF. The CDR3 DNA reads TGCGCCAGCAGCCAAGAAGGGGTCCCTGAAGCTTTCTTT.

J is TRBJ2-2 and V is TRBV5-8; 7 nucleotides align to TRBD1. Per germline, CDR1 SGHTS and CDR2 YDEGEE. CDR3 size: 15 residues. V gave up 4 bases and J gave up 4 bases; unmatched junction bases: 7. The CDR3 DNA is TGTGCCAGCAGCGCAATCAGGGGGAGCACCGGGGAGCTGTTTTTT. Amino acid sequence: CASSAIRGSTGELFF.

This sequence joins TRBV19 and TRBJ2-2, with D hard to call. The CDR3 has 14 residues. Trimming cost V 3 bases and J 3 bases, with 8 bases left between them. Germline values: CDR1 LNHDA, CDR2 SQIVND (reference sequence). CDR3 DNA sequence: TGTGCCAGTAGTATGAAGGCAGACACCGGGGAGCTGTTTTTT. It encodes CASSMKADTGELFF.

This clone has only one observation. The CDR3 does not end in the conserved phenylalanine or tryptophan, so this is likely a read error. It is unclear where the CDR3 begins or ends on the DNA, so no DNA is shown, and the CDR3 is as TCRdb lists it. CDR3: CAISESSGGVR. The V call is TRBV10-3, the J call TRBJ2-4; TRBD2, the table's D call, lacks a check against the DNA. The CDR3 has 11 residues if both end residues are counted. CDR1 and CDR2 (germline): ENHRY, SYGVKD.

J is TRBJ2-3 and V is TRBV2; D call uncertain. From germline, CDR1 is SNHLY and CDR2 FYNNEI. Trimming left V 6 bases short and J 2 bases short, with 12 bases between. The CDR3 totals 14 residues. This CDR3 reads CASRLDGITDTQYF. For the CDR3, the DNA is TGTGCCAGCAGACTCGACGGAATCACAGATACGCAGTATTTT.

V is TRBV27 and J is TRBJ1-6; the D gene is possibly TRBD1 (6 bases). Germline CDR1 is MNHEY and CDR2 is SMNVEV (reference sequence). The CDR3 contains 17 residues. Trimming left V 6 bases short and J 9 bases short, with 24 bases between. The CDR3 DNA reads TGTGCCAGCAGGATAAAAGGGCAGGGGACACCGAGTTCACCCCTCCACTTT. Amino acid sequence: CASRIKGQGTPSSPLHF.